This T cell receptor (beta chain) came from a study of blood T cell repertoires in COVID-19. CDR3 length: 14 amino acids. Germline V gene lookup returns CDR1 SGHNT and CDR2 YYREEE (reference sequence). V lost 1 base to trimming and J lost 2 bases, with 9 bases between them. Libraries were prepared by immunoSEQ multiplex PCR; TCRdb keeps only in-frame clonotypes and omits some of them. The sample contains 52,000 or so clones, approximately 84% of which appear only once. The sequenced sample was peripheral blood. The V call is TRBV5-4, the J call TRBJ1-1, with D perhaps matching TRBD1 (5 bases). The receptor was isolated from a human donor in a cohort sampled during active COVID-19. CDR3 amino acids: CASSLSGTNTEAFF. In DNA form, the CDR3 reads TGTGCCAGCAGCTTGTCAGGGACTAACACTGAAGCTTTCTTT. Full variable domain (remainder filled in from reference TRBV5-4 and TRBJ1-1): ETGVTQSPTHLIKTRGQQVTLRCSSQSGHNTVSWYQQALGQGPQFIFQYYREEENGRGNFPPRFSGLQFPNYSSELNVNALELDDSALYLCASSLSGTNTEAFFGQGTRLTVV.